The clone carrying this T cell receptor beta chain was seen a handful of times. As yet, its antigen is unknown. The data stem from a study of blood T cells in healthy people across ages. Study results and limitations: Long-lived donors had more naive CD4+ cells and higher diversity than aged donors. Higher naive T cell percentage went strongly together with higher TCR beta diversity.

CDR3 size: 13 residues. Germline V CDR1 and CDR2: SGHAT, FQNNGV. V lost 6 bases and J 6 bases, leaving 14 bases between the germline ends. PCR was performed a second time for 7 to 11 cycles using a sample-barcoded 5' primer and a J-beta primer mix. TCRdb re-called the 5' RACE reads with MiXCR, one entry per CDR3 protein. The sample consists of 600,000 to 1,000,000 distinct CDR3 sequences, around 25% of them appearing once. These same records also appear under a second study, on T cells of mothers and their children. That source reports: Second-round PCR products received sample barcodes and 2-4 random nucleotides from the M1S primer.

The sample consisted of blood. The chain recombines TRBV11-2 with TRBJ1-1; D gene unclear. The clonotype was recovered from a boy younger than 18 in good health. The CDR3 sequence: CASRWALASEAFF. CDR3 bases: TGTGCCAGCAGATGGGCTTTGGCCTCTGAAGCTTTCTTT.